These T cell receptor beta chains were read from a single sample in a study of cytomegalovirus exposure and HLA in healthy donors. The data were produced by immunoSEQ multiplex PCR, yet TCRdb's version contains in-frame clones alone and is incomplete. The sample records some 160,000 clones, 80% to 90% being singletons. The sequencing input was PBMCs. The receptors shown here come from a woman aged 40 to 55 in good health and CMV-seropositive. The conserved cysteine and the conserved F or W are not part of the CDR3 here. Each record gives: V gene, J gene, CDR3 protein.

TRBV10-3	TRBJ1-1	AIRASGAEAEAF
TRBV5-1	TRBJ2-3	ASSLGLAGDTQY
TRBV19	TRBJ1-5	ASTQGRADHH
TRBV5-4	TRBJ2-7	ASSSDSDHYEQY
TRBV13	TRBJ1-5	ASSLATGTDNNQPQH
TRBV9	TRBJ2-7	ASSPDRGYEQY
TRBV4-1	TRBJ1-6	ASSQDREGARNSPLH
TRBV9	TRBJ1-1	ASSAPGTENTEAF
TRBV2	TRBJ2-7	ASSLSYEQY
TRBV4-3	TRBJ2-2	ASSQDGQLNTGELF
TRBV19	TRBJ2-3	ASSMPTLAGSTDTQY
TRBV29-1	TRBJ1-2	SVLQPGEGYT
TRBV6-4	TRBJ2-2	ASSTLAGGNTGELF
TRBV28	TRBJ2-7	ASSLRGSPIRSYEQY
TRBV10-1	NA	ASATLADFYEQY
TRBV13	TRBJ2-3	ASSLGRIVSSSVASTDTQY
TRBV28	TRBJ2-1	ASSLIELYEQF
TRBV5-1	TRBJ2-7	ASSFNRDYEQY
TRBV11-2	TRBJ1-3	ASSASDTIY